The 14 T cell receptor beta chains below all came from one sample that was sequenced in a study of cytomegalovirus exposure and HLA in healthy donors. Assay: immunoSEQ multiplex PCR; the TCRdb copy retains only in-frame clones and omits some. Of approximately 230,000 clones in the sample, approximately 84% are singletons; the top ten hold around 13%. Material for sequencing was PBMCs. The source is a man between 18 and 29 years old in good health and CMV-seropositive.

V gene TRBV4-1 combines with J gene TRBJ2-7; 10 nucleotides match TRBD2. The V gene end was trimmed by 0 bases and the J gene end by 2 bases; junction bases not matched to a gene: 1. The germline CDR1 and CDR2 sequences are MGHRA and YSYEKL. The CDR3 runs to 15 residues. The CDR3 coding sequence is TGCGCCAGCAGCCAAGAAGGGACTAGCGCCTACGAGCAGTACTTC. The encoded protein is CASSQEGTSAYEQYF.

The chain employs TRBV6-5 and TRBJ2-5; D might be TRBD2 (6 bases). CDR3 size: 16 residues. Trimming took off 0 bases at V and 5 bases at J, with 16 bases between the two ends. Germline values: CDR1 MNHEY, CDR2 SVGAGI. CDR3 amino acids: CASSYSWRGLRETQYF. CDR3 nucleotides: TGTGCCAGCAGTTACTCCTGGCGGGGACTCAGGGAGACCCAGTACTTC.

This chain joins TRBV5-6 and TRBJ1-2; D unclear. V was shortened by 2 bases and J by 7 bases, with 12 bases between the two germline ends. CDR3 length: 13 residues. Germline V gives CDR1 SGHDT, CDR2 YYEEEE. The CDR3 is CASSFSVEAGYTF. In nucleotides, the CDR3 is TGTGCCAGCAGCTTTTCAGTGGAGGCTGGCTACACCTTC.

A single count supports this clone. The CDR3 DNA is TGTGCCAGCAGCCAAGGCAGGGGGACGTCCGGGGAGCTGTTTTTT. The encoded protein is CASSQGRGTSGELFF. The chain is built from TRBV4-2 and TRBJ2-2; 7 bases agree with TRBD1. Germline CDR1 and CDR2: LGHNA and YNFKEQ. Germline trimming cut 1 base from V and 6 bases from J; bases unmatched to any gene: 5. The CDR3 runs to 15 residues.

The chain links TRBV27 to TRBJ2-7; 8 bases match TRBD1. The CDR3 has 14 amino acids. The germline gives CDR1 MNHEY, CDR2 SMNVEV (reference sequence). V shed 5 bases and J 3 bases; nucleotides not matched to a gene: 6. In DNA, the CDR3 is TGTGCCAGCAGTCCGAGACAGGGGAGCTACGAGCAGTACTTC. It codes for CASSPRQGSYEQYF.

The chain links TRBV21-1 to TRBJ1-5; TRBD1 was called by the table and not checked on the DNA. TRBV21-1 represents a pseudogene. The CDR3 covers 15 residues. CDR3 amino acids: CASSDNETGFQPQHF. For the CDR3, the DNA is TGTGCCAGCAGCGACAACGAGACAGGGTTTCAGCCCCAGCATTTT.

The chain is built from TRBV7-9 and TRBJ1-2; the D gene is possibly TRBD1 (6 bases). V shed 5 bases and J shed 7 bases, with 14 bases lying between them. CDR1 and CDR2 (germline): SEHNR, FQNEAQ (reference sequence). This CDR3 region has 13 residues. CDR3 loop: CASSRATRGGYTF. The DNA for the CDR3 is TGTGCCAGCAGCCGCGCGACCAGGGGTGGCTACACCTTC.

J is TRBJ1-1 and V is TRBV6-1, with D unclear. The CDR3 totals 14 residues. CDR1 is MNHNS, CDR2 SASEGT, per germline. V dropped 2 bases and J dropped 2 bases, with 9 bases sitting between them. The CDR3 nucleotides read TGTGCCAGCAGTGAATTTGGGAAAAACACTGAAGCTTTCTTT. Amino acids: CASSEFGKNTEAFF.

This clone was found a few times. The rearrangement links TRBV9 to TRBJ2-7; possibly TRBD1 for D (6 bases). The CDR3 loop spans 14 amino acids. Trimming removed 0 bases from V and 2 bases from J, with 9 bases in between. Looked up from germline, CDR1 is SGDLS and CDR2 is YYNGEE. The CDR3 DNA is TGTGCCAGCAGCGTAGAGCAGGGGACCTACGAGCAGTACTTC. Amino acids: CASSVEQGTYEQYF. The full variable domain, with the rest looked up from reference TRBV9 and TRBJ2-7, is DSGVTQTPKHLITATGQRVTLRCSPRSGDLSVYWYQQSLDQGLQFLIQYYNGEERAKGNILERFSAQQFPDLHSELNLSSLELGDSALYFCASSVEQGTYEQYFGPGTRLTVT.

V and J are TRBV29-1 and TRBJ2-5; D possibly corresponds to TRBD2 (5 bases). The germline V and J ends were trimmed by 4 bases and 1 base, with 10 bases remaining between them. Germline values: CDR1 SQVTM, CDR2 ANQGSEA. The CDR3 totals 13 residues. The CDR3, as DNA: TGCAGCGTTGTGCGGGCGAGCCAAGAGACCCAGTACTTC. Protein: CSVVRASQETQYF.

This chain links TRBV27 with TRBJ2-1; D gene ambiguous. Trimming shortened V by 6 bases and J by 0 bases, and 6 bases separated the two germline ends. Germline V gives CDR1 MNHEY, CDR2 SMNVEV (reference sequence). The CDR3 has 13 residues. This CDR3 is CASRGLSYNEQFF. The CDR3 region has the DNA TGTGCCAGCAGGGGTCTCTCCTACAATGAGCAGTTCTTC.

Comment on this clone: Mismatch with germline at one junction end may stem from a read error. This CDR3 reads CSARDRQGFHF. CDR3 DNA: TGCAGTGCTAGAGATCGACAGGGGTTTCACTTC. The chain combines TRBV20-1 with TRBJ1-2, with TRBD1 identical over 8 bases. The CDR3 contains 11 residues. CDR1 DFQATT and CDR2 SNEGSKA come from the germline V gene (reference sequence).

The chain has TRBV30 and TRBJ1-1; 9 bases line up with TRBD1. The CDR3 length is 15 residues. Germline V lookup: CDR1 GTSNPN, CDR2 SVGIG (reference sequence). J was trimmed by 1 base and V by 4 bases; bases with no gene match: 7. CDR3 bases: TGTGCCTGGACCCCTCTGGGACAGGGGAACACTGAAGCTTTCTTT. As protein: CAWTPLGQGNTEAFF.

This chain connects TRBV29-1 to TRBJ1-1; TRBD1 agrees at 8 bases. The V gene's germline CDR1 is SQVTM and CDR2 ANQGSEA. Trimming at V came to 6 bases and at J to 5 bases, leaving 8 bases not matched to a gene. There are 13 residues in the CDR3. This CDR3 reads CSVYQGARTEAFF. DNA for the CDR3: TGCAGCGTGTATCAGGGGGCGCGTACTGAAGCTTTCTTT.